The rows below give T cell receptor beta chains drawn from one sample of a study of T cells after yellow fever vaccination. Each CDR3 protein gets one entry after TCRdb re-called the 5' RACE reads with MiXCR. The table records about 130,000 distinct CDR3 sequences, nearly 7.5% of them present only once. Sequenced here: CD4+ T cells sorted from PBMCs, sampled roughly 10 days after the first yellow fever vaccination. The receptors here all came from a man aged 18 to 35 who received the YFV17D yellow fever vaccine. Both conserved end residues are part of each CDR3. D genes are given only for firm matches. A clone size is listed for some rows: how often the clone was seen (once, few, many), or a class if it is expanded.

V,J,size,D,CDR3,DNA
TRBV6-2/TRBV6-3,TRBJ1-1,many,NA,CASGRRMNTEAFF,TGTGCCAGCGGACGCCGGATGAACACTGAAGCTTTCTTT
TRBV15,TRBJ2-7,NA,NA,CATSRATSSYEQYF,TGTGCCACCAGCCGGGCGACGAGCTCCTACGAGCAGTACTTC
TRBV6-5,TRBJ2-6,many,NA,CASSYAGNSGANVLTF,TGTGCCAGCAGTTACGCAGGGAACTCTGGGGCCAACGTCCTGACTTTC
TRBV7-2,TRBJ2-4,many,TRBD1,CASSPDRAKNIQYF,TGTGCCAGCAGCCCGGACAGGGCCAAAAACATTCAGTACTTC
TRBV5-4,TRBJ2-1,many,NA,CASSLPQDEQFF,TGTGCCAGCAGCTTGCCGCAGGACGAGCAGTTCTTC
TRBV12-3/TRBV12-4,TRBJ1-5,many,TRBD1,CASSTGGSMNQPQHF,TGTGCCAGCAGCACAGGGGGCAGCATGAATCAGCCCCAGCATTTT
TRBV7-2,TRBJ1-3,many,TRBD1,CASSYRGPGNTIYF,TGTGCCAGCAGCTACAGGGGACCTGGAAACACCATATATTTT
TRBV7-9,TRBJ2-5,NA,TRBD1,CVSSLGDRGSQETQNF,TGTGTCAGCAGCTTAGGGGACAGGGGTAGTCAAGAGACCCAGAACTTC
TRBV6-2/TRBV6-3,TRBJ1-1,few,NA,CASSYTQANTEAFF,TGTGCCAGCAGTTACACGCAGGCGAACACTGAAGCTTTCTTT
TRBV10-3,TRBJ1-1,many,TRBD1,CAISDPLMTGIAFF,TGTGCCATCAGTGACCCGTTGATGACAGGGATAGCTTTCTTT
TRBV20-1,TRBJ2-3,many,TRBD1,CSAKRLEGAADTQYF,TGCAGTGCTAAGCGTTTAGAGGGGGCGGCAGATACGCAGTATTTT
TRBV7-2,TRBJ1-2,NA,NA,CASSLMGGGTGYTF,TGTGCCAGCAGCTTAATGGGGGGAGGAACTGGCTACACCTTC
TRBV27,TRBJ2-3,many,TRBD2,CASSTPSGGARTDTQYF,TGTGCCAGCAGTACCCCTAGCGGGGGGGCTCGGACAGATACGCAGTATTTT
TRBV9,TRBJ2-1,many,NA,CASSVKDGRNNEQFF,TGTGCCAGCAGCGTAAAGGACGGAAGGAACAATGAGCAGTTCTTC
TRBV10-1,TRBJ2-3,many,TRBD2,CASSEPTTGGHGDTQYF,TGCGCCAGCAGTGAGCCGACAACGGGGGGGCATGGAGATACGCAGTATTTT
TRBV7-2,TRBJ2-5,NA,TRBD2,CASSRTRGGGETQYF,TGTGCCAGCAGCCGGACCCGGGGGGGCGGGGAGACCCAGTACTTC
TRBV6-5,TRBJ1-6,many,NA,CASSWDIYNSPLHF,TGTGCCAGCAGTTGGGACATCTATAATTCACCCCTCCACTTT